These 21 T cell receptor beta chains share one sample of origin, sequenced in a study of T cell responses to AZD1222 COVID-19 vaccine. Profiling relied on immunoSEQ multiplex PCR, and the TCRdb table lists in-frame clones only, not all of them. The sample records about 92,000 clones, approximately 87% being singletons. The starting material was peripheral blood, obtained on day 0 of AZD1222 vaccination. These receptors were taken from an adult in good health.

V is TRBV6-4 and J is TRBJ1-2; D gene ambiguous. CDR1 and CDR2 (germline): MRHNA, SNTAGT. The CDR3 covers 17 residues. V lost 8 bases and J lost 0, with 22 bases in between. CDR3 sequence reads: CASSPSGNGGANYGYTF. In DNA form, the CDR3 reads TGTGCCAGCTCTCCATCAGGTAACGGCGGAGCTAACTATGGCTACACCTTC.

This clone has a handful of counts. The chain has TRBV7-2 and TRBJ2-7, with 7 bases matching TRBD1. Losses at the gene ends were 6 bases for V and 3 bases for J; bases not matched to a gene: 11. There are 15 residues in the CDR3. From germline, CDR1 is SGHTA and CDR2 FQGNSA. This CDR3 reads CASRPARQGLYEQYF. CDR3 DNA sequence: TGTGCCAGCAGACCGGCGAGACAGGGCCTCTACGAGCAGTACTTC.

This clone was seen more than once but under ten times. The CDR3 loop reads CATSRGTGGVYEQYF. The CDR3 nucleotides read TGTGCCACCAGCAGAGGGACAGGGGGCGTCTACGAGCAGTACTTC. The gene calls are TRBV15 and TRBJ2-7; 11 positions match TRBD1. The CDR3 runs 15 residues. V shed 1 base and J 3 bases; nucleotides not matched to a gene: 2. Germline V gene sequence: CDR1 LNHNV, CDR2 YYDKDF (reference sequence).

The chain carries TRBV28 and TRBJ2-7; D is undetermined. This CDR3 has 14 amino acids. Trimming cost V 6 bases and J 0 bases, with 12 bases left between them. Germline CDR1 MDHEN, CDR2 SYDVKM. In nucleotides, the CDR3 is TGTGCCAGCAGCCGGCGGTCCACCTCCTACGAGCAGTACTTC. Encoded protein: CASSRRSTSYEQYF.

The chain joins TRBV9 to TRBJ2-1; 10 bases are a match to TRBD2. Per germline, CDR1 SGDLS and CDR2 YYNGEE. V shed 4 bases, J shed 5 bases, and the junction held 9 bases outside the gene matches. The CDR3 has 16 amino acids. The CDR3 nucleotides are TGTGCCAGCAGCCCCCACCCCCTAGCGGGAGACAATGAGCAGTTCTTC. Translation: CASSPHPLAGDNEQFF.

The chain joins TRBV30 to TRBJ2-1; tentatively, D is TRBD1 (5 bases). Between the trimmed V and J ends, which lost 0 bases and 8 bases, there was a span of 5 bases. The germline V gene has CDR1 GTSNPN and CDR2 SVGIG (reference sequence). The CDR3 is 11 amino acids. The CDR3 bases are TGTGCCTGGAGTGTAGGGGATGAGCAGTTCTTC. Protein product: CAWSVGDEQFF. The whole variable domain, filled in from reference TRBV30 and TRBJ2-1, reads SQTIHQWPATLVQPVGSPLSLECTVEGTSNPNLYWYRQAAGRGLQLLFYSVGIGQISSEVPQNLSASRPQDRQFILSSKKLLLSDSGFYLCAWSVGDEQFFGPGTRLTVL.

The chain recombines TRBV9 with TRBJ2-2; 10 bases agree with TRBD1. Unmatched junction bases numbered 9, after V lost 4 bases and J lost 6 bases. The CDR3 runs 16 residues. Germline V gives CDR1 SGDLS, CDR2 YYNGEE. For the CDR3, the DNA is TGTGCCAGCAGCTTCCGGGACAGGGGTTCGGCCGGGGAGCTGTTTTTT. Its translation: CASSFRDRGSAGELFF.

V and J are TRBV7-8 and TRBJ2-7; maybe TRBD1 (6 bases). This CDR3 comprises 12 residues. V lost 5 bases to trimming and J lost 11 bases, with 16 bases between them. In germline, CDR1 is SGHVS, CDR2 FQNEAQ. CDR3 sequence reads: CASSVRDTQEYF. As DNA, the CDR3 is TGTGCCAGCAGCGTTCGGGACACGCAGGAGTACTTC.

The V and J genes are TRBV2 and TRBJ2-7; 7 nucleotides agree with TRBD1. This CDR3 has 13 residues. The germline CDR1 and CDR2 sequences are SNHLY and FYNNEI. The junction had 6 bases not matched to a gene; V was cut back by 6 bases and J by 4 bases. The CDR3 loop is CASRPGTEYEQYF. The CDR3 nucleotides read TGTGCCAGCAGACCCGGGACAGAGTACGAGCAGTACTTC.

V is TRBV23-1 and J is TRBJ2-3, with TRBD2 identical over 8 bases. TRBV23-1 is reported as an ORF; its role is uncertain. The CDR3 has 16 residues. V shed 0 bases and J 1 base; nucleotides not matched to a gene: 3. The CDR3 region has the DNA TGCGCCAGCAGTCAATCGCGGGAGGATGGCACAGATACGCAGTATTTT. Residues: CASSQSREDGTDTQYF.

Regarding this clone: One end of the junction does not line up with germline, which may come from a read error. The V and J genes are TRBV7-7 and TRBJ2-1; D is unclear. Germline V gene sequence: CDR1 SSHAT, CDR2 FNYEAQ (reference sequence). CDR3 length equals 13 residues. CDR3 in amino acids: CASSPRRDNEQFF. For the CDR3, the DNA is TGTGCTAGCAGCCCCCGAAGGGACAATGAGCAGTTCTTC.

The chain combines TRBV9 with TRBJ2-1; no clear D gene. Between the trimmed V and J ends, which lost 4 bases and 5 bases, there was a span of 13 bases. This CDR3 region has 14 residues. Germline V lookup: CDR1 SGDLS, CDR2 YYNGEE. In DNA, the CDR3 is TGTGCCAGCAGCCCCCAGACGATTAACAATGAGCAGTTCTTC. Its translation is CASSPQTINNEQFF.

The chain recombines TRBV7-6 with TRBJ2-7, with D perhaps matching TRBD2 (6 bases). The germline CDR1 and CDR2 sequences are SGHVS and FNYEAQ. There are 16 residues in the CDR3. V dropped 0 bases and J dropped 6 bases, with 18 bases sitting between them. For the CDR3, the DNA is TGTGCCAGCAGCTTAGCGCCACAGACGGTCGGGGGCGAGCAGTACTTC. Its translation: CASSLAPQTVGGEQYF.

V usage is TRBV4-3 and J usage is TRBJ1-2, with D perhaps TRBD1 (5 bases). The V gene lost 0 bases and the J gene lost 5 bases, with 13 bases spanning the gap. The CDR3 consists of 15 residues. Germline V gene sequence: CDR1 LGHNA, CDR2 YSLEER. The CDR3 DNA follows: TGCGCCAGCAGCCAAGATTGGAGGGACCGATATGGCTACACCTTC. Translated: CASSQDWRDRYGYTF.

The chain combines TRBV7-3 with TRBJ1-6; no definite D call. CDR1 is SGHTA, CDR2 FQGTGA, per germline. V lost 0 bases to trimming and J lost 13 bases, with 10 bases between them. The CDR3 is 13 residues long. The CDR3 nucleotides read TGTGCCAGCAGCTTAACGGCTCCTTCCCCCCTCCACTTT. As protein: CASSLTAPSPLHF.

This CDR3 reads CASSLGSRDSGNTIYF. Written as DNA, the CDR3 is TGTGCCAGCAGCTTGGGGTCCAGGGACTCTGGAAACACCATATATTTT. The chain combines TRBV5-6 with TRBJ1-3; tentative D call: TRBD1 (5 bases). Looked up from germline, CDR1 is SGHDT and CDR2 is YYEEEE. V was cut by 0 bases and J by 0 bases, with 10 bases left in between. This CDR3 is built from 16 residues.

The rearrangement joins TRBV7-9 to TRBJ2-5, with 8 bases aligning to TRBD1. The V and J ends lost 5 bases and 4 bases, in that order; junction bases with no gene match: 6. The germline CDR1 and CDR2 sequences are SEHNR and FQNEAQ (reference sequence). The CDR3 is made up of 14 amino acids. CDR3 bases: TGTGCCAGCAGCACAGGACAGGGATTAGAGACCCAGTACTTC. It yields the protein CASSTGQGLETQYF. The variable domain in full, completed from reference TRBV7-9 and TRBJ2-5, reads DTGVSQNPRHKITKRGQNVTFRCDPISEHNRLYWYRQTLGQGPEFLTYFQNEAQLEKSRLLSDRFSAERPKGSFSTLEIQRTEQGDSAMYLCASSTGQGLETQYFGPGTRLLVL.

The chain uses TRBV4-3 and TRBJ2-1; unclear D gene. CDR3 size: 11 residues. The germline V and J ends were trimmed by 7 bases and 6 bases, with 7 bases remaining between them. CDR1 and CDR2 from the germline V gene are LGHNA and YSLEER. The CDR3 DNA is TGCGCCAGCACCTCAGGCAATGAGCAGTTCTTC. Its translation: CASTSGNEQFF.

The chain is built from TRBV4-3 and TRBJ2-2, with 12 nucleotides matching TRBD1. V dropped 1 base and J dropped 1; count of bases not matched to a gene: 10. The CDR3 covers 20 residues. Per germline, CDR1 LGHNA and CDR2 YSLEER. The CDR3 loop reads CASSQARGTGGLVNTGELFF. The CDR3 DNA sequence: TGCGCCAGCAGCCAAGCTCGAGGGACAGGGGGCTTGGTGAACACCGGGGAGCTGTTTTTT.

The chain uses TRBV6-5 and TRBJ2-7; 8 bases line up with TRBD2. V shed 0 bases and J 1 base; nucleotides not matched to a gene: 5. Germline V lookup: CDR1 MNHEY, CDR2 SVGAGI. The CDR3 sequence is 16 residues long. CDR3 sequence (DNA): TGTGCCAGCAGTTACTCTCCTCCGGGAGGGTCCTACGAGCAGTACTTC. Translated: CASSYSPPGGSYEQYF.

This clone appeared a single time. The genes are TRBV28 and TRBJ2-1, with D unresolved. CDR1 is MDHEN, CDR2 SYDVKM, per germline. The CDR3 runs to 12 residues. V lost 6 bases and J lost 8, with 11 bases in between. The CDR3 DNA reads TGTGCCAGCAGGTCGACTCGCGATGAGCAGTTCTTC. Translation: CASRSTRDEQFF.